The rows below give T cell receptor beta chains drawn from one sample of a study of identical twins. TCRdb recomputed calls from the 5' RACE reads with MiXCR, one row per CDR3 protein. The sample comprises about 570,000 distinct CDR3 sequences, nearly 10% of which are singletons, and 2.5% to 3.5% rests with the top ten. Another study also made use of these data, one on yellow fever vaccine responses in identical twins.

Sequencing was carried out using PBMCs. The receptors were sampled from a young woman in good health. Each CDR3 is given with its conserved first and last residue. A row's size may be missing; if present it is once, few, many or a size class.

v_gene,abundance,CDR3aa
TRBV5-1,NA,CASSTWTDTGELFF
TRBV5-1,many,CASSSGQPLEDTQYF
TRBV29-1,many,CSVAASYPNTGELFF
TRBV19,NA,CASSISPLGSYNEQFF
TRBV20-1,many,CSAREARTEAFF
TRBV14,few,CASSQMGSGANVLTF
TRBV27,NA,CASSLFPREASDTQYF
TRBV12-3/TRBV12-4,NA,CASSFISLAVGNEQFF
TRBV6-5,many,CASSLGPKNTGELFF
TRBV29-1,many,CSVRDRSGANVLTF
TRBV15,NA,CATSRVLGAGTEYPEAFF
TRBV5-1,few,CASSLVPQGSNEQFF
TRBV12-3/TRBV12-4,NA,CASSPRQGRNIQYF
TRBV7-9,few,CASSTRLAVYNEQFF
TRBV7-8,few,CASSLVSGPNQPQHF
TRBV6-1,NA,CASSLKGDRETQYF
TRBV29-1,many,CSVEIFNTGELFF
TRBV4-2,few,CASSQGGGLSYNEQFF
TRBV24-1,few,CATSGFTDTQYF
TRBV24-1,few,CATSDFTSGNTGELFF
TRBV29-1,NA,CSWTSGSGGNEQFF
TRBV30,few,CAWTGLVSYEQYF
TRBV13,many,CASSLYGGNTGELFF
TRBV27,many,CASSPGTGTGELFF
TRBV9,NA,CASSVESHRVTYNEQFF
TRBV19,NA,CASRGNSDEQFF
TRBV2,NA,CASRLDSQGNSPLHF
TRBV2,few,CASRRRGNIQYF
TRBV20-1,many,CSASVAGGVYEQYF
TRBV20-1,NA,CSAKASGSRLETQYF
TRBV12-3/TRBV12-4,few,CASSSPIIQGNGYTF
TRBV2,many,CASTANTKNIQYF
TRBV3-1,few,CASSQVGGSTEAFF
TRBV3-1,NA,CATSQVRHRTYEQYF
TRBV11-2,NA,CASSLHSGTGQFF